These 9 T cell receptor beta chains originate from one sample sequenced in a study of blood T cell repertoires in COVID-19. Profiling relied on immunoSEQ multiplex PCR, and the TCRdb table lists in-frame clones only, not all of them. The repertoire holds around 90,000 clones, 85% to 95% seen once, with nearly 6.5% in the top ten. The sequencing input was peripheral blood. The receptors were sampled from a woman in her sixties with active COVID-19.

V gene TRBV2 combines with J gene TRBJ2-5; D might be TRBD2 (7 bases). CDR1 SNHLY and CDR2 FYNNEI come from the germline V gene. The length of the CDR3 is 14 residues. Trimming took off 11 bases at V and 5 bases at J, with 21 bases between the two ends. The CDR3, as DNA: TGTGCCGGTGGGCCGGGGGGCGGCTTGGAGACCCAGTACTTC. This encodes CAGGPGGGLETQYF.

This clone was recorded only once. The rearrangement uses TRBV28 and TRBJ1-1; 7 nucleotides line up with TRBD1. Germline loops: CDR1 MDHEN, CDR2 SYDVKM. Germline trimming cut 5 bases from V and 1 base from J; bases unmatched to any gene: 7. The CDR3 is made up of 15 amino acids. The CDR3 bases are TGTGCCAGCAGTCCGCCGGGACAGACGAACACTGAAGCTTTCTTT. This codes for CASSPPGQTNTEAFF.

The genes are TRBV5-6 and TRBJ1-5, with 9 positions matching TRBD1. The V segment lost 1 base and the J segment 2 bases; nucleotides outside the gene matches: 4. The CDR3 is 16 residues long. Germline assignment: CDR1 SGHDT and CDR2 YYEEEE. The DNA for the CDR3 is TGTGCCAGCAGCTTGAGGACAGGGGCTGGCAATCAGCCCCAGCATTTT. Translating it yields CASSLRTGAGNQPQHF. The complete variable domain, with remaining parts taken from reference TRBV5-6 and TRBJ1-5, reads DAGVTQSPTHLIKTRGQQVTLRCSPKSGHDTVSWYQQALGQGPQFIFQYYEEEERQRGNFPDRFSGHQFPNYSSELNVNALLLGDSALYLCASSLRTGAGNQPQHFGDGTRLSIL.

The table lists this clone with a few counts. V and J are TRBV28 and TRBJ1-4, with D possibly being TRBD1 (6 bases). Trimming pared 3 bases from V and 3 bases from J, leaving 14 bases between. The CDR3 sequence is 16 residues long. Germline CDR1 and CDR2: MDHEN and SYDVKM. The CDR3 sequence is CASSFGGAQANEKLFF. The CDR3 bases are TGTGCCAGCAGTTTCGGGGGGGCGCAGGCTAATGAAAAACTGTTTTTT.

V and J are TRBV7-3 and TRBJ2-7; TRBD2 agrees at 7 bases. CDR3 length: 16 amino acids. With 2 bases clipped from V and 0 bases from J, the junction kept 7 bases outside the gene matches. Germline CDR1 SGHTA, CDR2 FQGTGA. CDR3 coding DNA: TGTGCCAGCAGCTTAGGCGGGAGAGGCAGCTCCTACGAGCAGTACTTC. Amino acid sequence: CASSLGGRGSSYEQYF.

CDR3 DNA: TGCAGCGTTATTGCAACAGGGGAAGGATACGAGCAGTACTTC. It yields the protein CSVIATGEGYEQYF. The chain links TRBV29-1 to TRBJ2-7, with 7 bases lining up with TRBD1. Germline V gene lookup returns CDR1 SQVTM and CDR2 ANQGSEA. The CDR3 runs to 14 residues. V trimming: 5 bases; J trimming: 4 bases; junction bases outside the gene matches: 11.

CDR3 protein: CASRTGLLSGNTIYF. CDR3 DNA sequence: TGTGCCAGCAGAACAGGGTTGCTTTCGGGAAACACCATATATTTT. The chain has TRBV11-2 and TRBJ1-3; D perhaps matches TRBD1 (6 bases). This CDR3 has 15 amino acids. Germline V lookup: CDR1 SGHAT, CDR2 FQNNGV. V was trimmed by 6 bases and J by 4 bases, leaving 16 bases between them.

V is TRBV28 and J is TRBJ1-2; 7 nucleotides agree with TRBD1. Germline CDR1 reads MDHEN; CDR2 reads SYDVKM. The CDR3 is 14 amino acids. The J segment lost 2 bases and the V segment lost 7 bases, leaving 7 bases of the junction unmatched. The CDR3 protein is CASKPGQRNYGYTF. DNA for the CDR3: TGTGCCAGCAAACCGGGACAGAGAAACTATGGCTACACCTTC.

V is TRBV4-2 and J is TRBJ1-4; tentatively, D is TRBD1 (5 bases). CDR1 LGHNA and CDR2 YNFKEQ come from the germline V gene. The CDR3 extends over 16 amino acids. The ends were cut back, 1 base at V and 3 bases at J, with 12 bases in the middle. The CDR3 sequence is CASSQVSTGPNEKLFF. The CDR3, as DNA: TGTGCCAGCAGCCAAGTCTCAACAGGTCCTAATGAAAAACTGTTTTTT.